These T cell receptor beta chains were read from a single sample in a study of blood T cells in healthy people across ages. TCRdb reprocessed the 5' RACE reads via MiXCR and lists one record per CDR3 protein. This repertoire shows about 930,000 distinct CDR3 sequences, 29% found once; its top ten account for approximately 10%. This same sample was also part of a study on T cells of mothers and their children.

The sequencing input was blood. Every receptor here comes from a woman between 35 and 50 years old in good health. Each CDR3 is given with its conserved first and last residue. D genes are given only for firm matches. The size field is filled for only some rows; it gives once, few, many or a size class.

V gene	clone size	J gene	D gene	CDR3 protein	CDR3 DNA
TRBV7-6	few	TRBJ2-7	-	CASSLRTVGQQQYF	TGTGCCAGCAGCTTGAGGACTGTCGGACAGCAGCAGTACTTC
TRBV5-5	-	TRBJ2-2	TRBD1	CASSLGQGSITGELFF	TGTGCCAGCAGCTTAGGACAGGGGTCAATCACCGGGGAGCTGTTTTTT
TRBV9	many	TRBJ1-2	TRBD1	CASSGYPGTGANYGYTF	TGTGCCAGCAGCGGGTATCCGGGGACAGGGGCGAACTATGGCTACACCTTC
TRBV20-1	-	TRBJ1-5	TRBD1	CSARDSINQPQHF	TGCAGTGCAAGGGACAGTATCAATCAGCCCCAGCATTTT
TRBV10-2	-	TRBJ2-1	-	CASSESMGSSYNEQFF	TGCGCCAGCAGTGAGTCGATGGGGAGCTCCTACAATGAGCAGTTCTTC
TRBV27	-	TRBJ2-2	-	CASSFRAADYTGELFF	TGTGCCAGCAGTTTCAGGGCCGCCGACTACACCGGGGAGCTGTTTTTT
TRBV28	-	TRBJ1-1	-	CASGTGNLWTNTEAFF	TGTGCCAGCGGAACAGGGAACTTGTGGACGAACACTGAAGCTTTCTTT
TRBV28	many	TRBJ2-7	TRBD1	CASSSRDRVISGDYEQYF	TGTGCCAGCAGTTCCCGGGACAGGGTCATTTCGGGGGATTACGAGCAGTACTTC
TRBV28	-	TRBJ2-7	-	CASSSFAGTASSYEQYF	TGTGCCAGCAGTTCTTTTGCCGGGACGGCTAGCTCCTACGAGCAGTACTTC
TRBV4-2	-	TRBJ1-2	TRBD1	CASSQDGLSGTGSDYGYTF	TGTGCCAGCAGCCAAGATGGACTAAGCGGGACAGGTTCGGACTATGGCTACACCTTC
TRBV28	-	TRBJ1-1	-	CASSGGLDTEAFF	TGTGCCAGCAGTGGAGGGTTGGACACTGAAGCTTTCTTT
TRBV29-1	few	TRBJ2-5	-	CSVPDSGQETQYF	TGCAGCGTCCCCGACAGTGGGCAAGAGACCCAGTACTTC
TRBV29-1	many	TRBJ2-7	-	CSVEEPRVSTEQYF	TGCAGCGTTGAAGAGCCGAGGGTCTCAACCGAGCAGTACTTC
TRBV5-1	many	TRBJ2-5	TRBD1	CASSPGQGAFETQYF	TGCGCCAGCAGCCCCGGACAGGGGGCATTTGAGACCCAGTACTTC
TRBV20-1	many	TRBJ2-7	-	CSARPSSGPFYYEQYF	TGCAGTGCTAGACCCTCGTCAGGGCCGTTCTACTACGAGCAGTACTTC
TRBV2	-	TRBJ2-3	-	CASSVGSNTDTQYF	TGTGCCAGCAGTGTGGGGTCGAACACAGATACGCAGTATTTT
TRBV5-1	-	TRBJ2-1	TRBD2	CASSLVPSGGFFNEQFF	TGCGCCAGCAGCTTGGTGCCTAGCGGGGGGTTCTTCAATGAGCAGTTCTTC